The clone carrying this T cell receptor beta chain came up many times. Its specificity is not known. This entry is derived from a study of molecular identifiers for immune sequencing clone quantification. General observations from the study: Clones with over 20 RNA copies captured over 98% of effector molecules but under 1% of naive ones. Spiked TCR RNA from one Jurkat cell reportedly showed up when mixed among one million naive cells.

CDR1 MNHEY and CDR2 SVGAGI come from the germline V gene. The CDR3 consists of 12 residues. V was shortened by 8 bases and J by 3 bases, with 11 bases between the two germline ends. It was with previously described methods and listed TCR primers that bulk TCR libraries were made. TCRdb fed the PCR reads into MiXCR, producing one record per CDR3 protein. The sample has about 100,000 distinct CDR3 sequences, roughly a third seen once. V is TRBV6-5 and J is TRBJ2-7; the D call may be TRBD1 or TRBD2 (5 bases each). The TCR originated in a human donor in good health. Some libraries in this study had Jurkat cell RNA spiked in. The sequencing sample was made of naive CD8+ T cells from blood, with Jurkat cell RNA spiked in. As to subset: FACS-sorted CD8+CD4-CCR7+CD45RA+ naive T cells. The CDR3 coding sequence is TGTGCCAGCGGGGCCGGGATCTACGAGCAGTACTTC. Encoded protein: CASGAGIYEQYF.